This TCR beta chain is drawn from a study of vaccination and CD4 T cells after COVID-19. Sequencing of cultured CD4+ T cell DNA used the Oncomine TCR Beta short-read assay. One entry per CDR3 protein, called by TCRdb with MiXCR from the PCR reads. In the table there are about 12,000 distinct CDR3 sequences, 55% to 65% of which are singletons. This CDR3 contains 15 residues. The V gene's germline CDR1 is DFQATT and CDR2 SNEGSKA (reference sequence). V lost 4 bases, J lost 3 bases, and 6 bases stayed unmatched. In regard to this clonotype: No antigen is known for it.

Treatment denoted: roughly 11-day PBMC culture with coronavirus spike peptide pools or control peptides (ViraFEST assay). Peptide-pool expansion of antigen-specific T cells preceded TCR sequencing in ViraFEST. The medium had half its volume replaced with fresh IL-2 medium on days 3 and 7. The genes are TRBV20-1 and TRBJ2-1; 10 bases match TRBD2. The source of this sequence is a human donor who had recovered from COVID-19. Sequenced sample: CD4+ T cells from blood, cultured in vitro. Here the CDR3 DNA reads TGCAGTGCTATCTCCGGGACTAGCGACTACAATGAGCAGTTCTTC. This gives the protein CSAISGTSDYNEQFF.